Each of the 32 T cell receptor beta chains below was sequenced from the same sample in a study of T-cell memory formation after mild COVID-19. One entry per CDR3 protein, called by TCRdb with MiXCR from the 5' RACE reads. The table lists 250,000 to 300,000 distinct CDR3 sequences, 15% to 20% of them singletons. Sequencing was performed on PBMCs or a T cell subset sorted from them (not recorded which). All receptors come from a man aged 18 to 29 who had mild COVID-19 (a few samples of this study predate the infection). Cell type and time point are not known.

The chain couples TRBV6-5 to TRBJ1-1; D call uncertain. CDR3 length: 13 residues. CDR1 and CDR2 (germline): MNHEY, SVGAGI. The germline V and J ends were trimmed by 7 bases and 3 bases, with 12 bases remaining between them. CDR3 region: CASTTLSDTEAFF. The CDR3, as DNA: TGTGCCAGCACTACCCTATCGGACACTGAAGCTTTCTTT.

The chain links TRBV7-2 to TRBJ2-3; D is unresolved. CDR1 is SGHTA and CDR2 is FQGNSA in the germline V gene. This CDR3 is 13 amino acids long. Deletions cut 1 base from V and 5 bases from J, with 7 bases between. The CDR3 sequence is CASSLGAEDTQYF. The DNA of the CDR3 is TGTGCCAGCAGCTTAGGGGCTGAAGATACGCAGTATTTT.

J is TRBJ2-1 and V is TRBV5-1; the D is unclear. V was shortened by 1 base and J by 6 bases, with 14 bases between the two germline ends. Germline V lookup: CDR1 SGHRS, CDR2 YFSETQ. The CDR3 totals 15 residues. As DNA, the CDR3 is TGCGCCAGCAGCTTGAGGTCCGGCACCCTCAATGAGCAGTTCTTC. The encoded protein is CASSLRSGTLNEQFF.

The chain employs TRBV4-1 and TRBJ1-1; D is unresolved. The CDR3 spans 14 residues. V was pared by 4 bases and J by 7 bases, with 16 bases between. Germline lookup yields CDR1 MGHRA and CDR2 YSYEKL. The CDR3 DNA reads as TGCGCCAGCAGCCCCCGAGGTACCGATTTTGAAGCTTTCTTT. Its protein product is CASSPRGTDFEAFF.

This clonotype appeared many times. J is TRBJ2-3 and V is TRBV29-1; D is ambiguous. The CDR3 totals 13 residues. Trimming shortened V by 5 bases and J by 0 bases, and 9 bases separated the two germline ends. Germline-derived CDR1 and CDR2 are SQVTM and ANQGSEA. The CDR3 loop reads CSVNVGSTDTQYF. CDR3 nucleotides: TGCAGCGTTAACGTGGGGAGCACAGATACGCAGTATTTT.

This clonotype was counted only a few times. The rearrangement uses TRBV27 and TRBJ1-5; D might be TRBD1 (5 bases). Germline CDR1 reads MNHEY; CDR2 reads SMNVEV (reference sequence). The CDR3 contains 13 residues. The V end lost 3 bases, the J end lost 6 bases, and 9 bases lay between the germline ends. The CDR3 DNA reads TGTGCCAGCAGTTTTAGGGGTGGTCAGCCCCAGCATTTT. This gives the protein CASSFRGGQPQHF.

The rearrangement links TRBV7-9 to TRBJ2-5; 7 bases match TRBD1. Germline V gene sequence: CDR1 SEHNR, CDR2 FQNEAQ (reference sequence). V was clipped by 5 bases and J by 5 bases; unmatched bases: 8. The CDR3 covers 14 residues. CDR3 in DNA: TGTGCCAGCAGCCCGACGACAGGGACCGAGACCCAGTACTTC. Translating it yields CASSPTTGTETQYF.

The V and J genes are TRBV4-3 and TRBJ2-3; D tentatively reads TRBD1 or TRBD2 (6 bases each). Germline V gene data show CDR1 as LGHNA and CDR2 as YSLEER. V was cut by 0 bases and J by 1 base, with 11 bases left in between. This CDR3 contains 16 residues. CDR3 bases: TGCGCCAGCAGCCAAGATGAGGGGGGCGGCACAGATACGCAGTATTTT. This encodes CASSQDEGGGTDTQYF.

This clonotype appeared a few times. The chain joins TRBV5-1 to TRBJ2-5, with TRBD2 matching 7 bases. Trimming at V came to 5 bases and at J to 2 bases, leaving 9 bases not matched to a gene. The CDR3 contains 15 residues. CDR1 is SGHRS and CDR2 is YFSETQ in the germline V gene. The CDR3 is CASSQSLAAQETQYF. The CDR3 bases are TGCGCCAGCAGTCAATCTCTAGCGGCACAAGAGACCCAGTACTTC. Filled out from reference TRBV5-1 and TRBJ2-5, the complete variable domain reads KAGVTQTPRYLIKTRGQQVTLSCSPISGHRSVSWYQQTPGQGLQFLFEYFSETQRNKGNFPGRFSGRQFSNSRSEMNVSTLELGDSALYLCASSQSLAAQETQYFGPGTRLLVL.

Written as DNA, the CDR3 is TGTGCCCAACGGGGCACCGGGGAGCTGTTTTTT. Protein product: CAQRGTGELFF. V and J are TRBV12-3 or TRBV12-4 and TRBJ2-2, with TRBD2 as a possible D gene (5 bases). V lost 11 bases, J lost 4 bases, and 8 bases lay in between. The CDR3 spans 11 residues.

There are a few counts of this clonotype. The chain carries TRBV5-5 and TRBJ2-7, with 8 nucleotides matching TRBD2. Trimming took 5 bases from V and 0 from J; bases not matched to a gene: 10. The CDR3 spans 16 residues. CDR1 is SGHKS and CDR2 is YYEKEE in the germline V gene (reference sequence). CDR3: CASRRRGAPDSYEQYF. DNA of the CDR3: TGTGCCAGCAGACGGCGGGGGGCTCCAGACTCCTACGAGCAGTACTTC.

J is TRBJ2-7 and V is TRBV12-3 or TRBV12-4; D not resolved. Trimming took off 7 bases at V and 3 bases at J, with 13 bases between the two ends. This CDR3 contains 13 residues. The CDR3 DNA is TGTGCCAGCACCCTCTCCAGCAACTACGAGCAGTACTTC. This codes for CASTLSSNYEQYF.

The chain combines TRBV20-1 with TRBJ2-2; perhaps D is TRBD1 or TRBD2 (5 bases each). The germline gives CDR1 DFQATT, CDR2 SNEGSKA (reference sequence). Trimming shortened V by 6 bases and J by 6 bases, and 14 bases separated the two germline ends. This CDR3 region has 13 residues. As DNA, the CDR3 is TGCAGTGCCAGTCGGGACCGACCCGGGGAGCTGTTTTTT. It encodes CSASRDRPGELFF.

The J gene is TRBJ2-4, the V gene TRBV25-1; D gene unclear. With 2 bases removed from V and 8 bases from J, the gap between germline ends came to 13 bases. The CDR3 totals 14 residues. The V gene's germline CDR1 is MGHDK and CDR2 SYGVNS. The CDR3 DNA reads as TGTGCCAGCAGTGAAGCCGGACCCGGAGACATTCAGTACTTC. Protein product: CASSEAGPGDIQYF.

Only a few counts were recorded for this clonotype. The chain employs TRBV7-9 and TRBJ2-7, with D unclear. V was trimmed by 4 bases and J by 6 bases, leaving 13 bases between them. The CDR3 has 13 residues. Germline lookup yields CDR1 SEHNR and CDR2 FQNEAQ (reference sequence). CDR3 residues: CASSSAAPAEQYF. CDR3 sequence (DNA): TGTGCCAGCAGCTCCGCGGCTCCGGCCGAGCAGTACTTC. Complete variable domain (other parts from reference TRBV7-9 and TRBJ2-7): DTGVSQNPRHKITKRGQNVTFRCDPISEHNRLYWYRQTLGQGPEFLTYFQNEAQLEKSRLLSDRFSAERPKGSFSTLEIQRTEQGDSAMYLCASSSAAPAEQYFGPGTRLTVT.

The chain carries TRBV7-2 and TRBJ2-7; tentatively, D is TRBD1 (5 bases). Germline V lookup: CDR1 SGHTA, CDR2 FQGNSA. The CDR3 covers 16 residues. Trimming took off 2 bases at V and 3 bases at J, with 17 bases between the two ends. The CDR3 DNA reads TGTGCCAGCAGCTTAAATCAGGGCCACCCGGACTACGAGCAGTACTTC. The encoded protein is CASSLNQGHPDYEQYF.

The rearrangement uses TRBV12-3 or TRBV12-4 and TRBJ2-5, with D possibly being TRBD1 or TRBD2 (5 bases each). V lost 5 bases and J 2 bases, leaving 12 bases between the germline ends. The CDR3 sequence is 14 residues long. CDR3 in amino acids: CASSPGPSQETQYF. CDR3 nucleotide sequence: TGTGCCAGCAGTCCGGGACCTTCTCAAGAGACCCAGTACTTC.

This clonotype was seen more than once but under ten times. The V call is TRBV5-6, the J call TRBJ2-7; D is perhaps TRBD1 (7 bases). V lost 3 bases and J lost 3, with 13 bases in between. This CDR3 has 14 amino acids. CDR1 is SGHDT, CDR2 YYEEEE, per germline. CDR3 in amino acids: CASSWRDSGYEQYF. The CDR3 region has the DNA TGTGCCAGCAGCTGGAGGGACAGCGGCTACGAGCAGTACTTC.

This clonotype was recorded many times. V and J are TRBV29-1 and TRBJ2-7, with D perhaps matching TRBD2 (5 bases). Germline CDR1 and CDR2: SQVTM and ANQGSEA. Deletions cut 6 bases from V and 6 bases from J, with 12 bases between. The CDR3 extends over 11 amino acids. CDR3 DNA: TGCAGCGTGAAGAGGGTTTCCGAGCAGTACTTC. Translating gives CSVKRVSEQYF.

The chain couples TRBV20-1 to TRBJ2-5; D ambiguous. CDR1 and CDR2 from the germline V gene are DFQATT and SNEGSKA (reference sequence). This CDR3 contains 12 residues. V was trimmed by 2 bases and J by 1 base, leaving 5 bases between them. DNA of the CDR3: TGCAGTGCTAGAAAGCGCCAAGAGACCCAGTACTTC. Translation gives CSARKRQETQYF.

The sample holds a few counts of this clonotype. V and J are TRBV7-6 and TRBJ2-5, with D hard to call. Germline V gives CDR1 SGHVS, CDR2 FNYEAQ. The CDR3 is 15 residues long. V lost 5 bases, J lost 4 bases, and 17 bases lay in between. The CDR3 loop is CASSPHLGRPETQYF. The DNA of the CDR3 is TGTGCCAGCAGCCCCCACCTGGGCCGGCCAGAGACCCAGTACTTC.

This clonotype was observed a few times. The rearrangement uses TRBV29-1 and TRBJ1-1; 9 bases fit TRBD1. The germline V gene has CDR1 SQVTM and CDR2 ANQGSEA. V shed 6 bases, J shed 5 bases, and the junction held 7 bases outside the gene matches. CDR3 length: 13 amino acids. The CDR3 coding sequence is TGCAGCGTATCCGGGACAGGGATGACTGAAGCTTTCTTT. Translating it yields CSVSGTGMTEAFF.

This chain links TRBV7-6 with TRBJ1-1; 7 positions match TRBD1. The ends lost 0 bases at V and 0 bases at J; junction bases unmatched: 4. Germline assignment: CDR1 SGHVS and CDR2 FNYEAQ. The CDR3 is 16 amino acids. Here the CDR3 reads CASSLAGGRVNTEAFF. CDR3 sequence (DNA): TGTGCCAGCAGCTTAGCAGGGGGCAGGGTGAACACTGAAGCTTTCTTT.

A few counts support this clonotype. This chain links TRBV7-2 with TRBJ2-2, with a possible D match to TRBD2 (5 bases). Between the trimmed V and J ends, which lost 10 bases and 2 bases, there was a span of 11 bases. CDR1 SGHTA and CDR2 FQGNSA come from the germline V gene. The CDR3 has 13 amino acids. The CDR3 bases are TGTGCCACCGCGGGCAGAAACACCGGGGAGCTGTTTTTT. This codes for CATAGRNTGELFF.

Details on this clonotype: Likely a read error: the CDR3 ends without its conserved phenylalanine or tryptophan. It is unclear where the CDR3 begins or ends on the DNA, so no DNA is shown, and the CDR3 is as TCRdb lists it. This chain uses TRBV20-1 with TRBJ2-4. Germline V lookup: CDR1 DFQATT, CDR2 SNEGSKA (reference sequence). The CDR3 comprises 8 residues, both ends counted. The CDR3 reads CSASEGIV.

In its sample, this clonotype was seen a few times. J is TRBJ1-4 and V is TRBV6-2 or TRBV6-3; the match to TRBD1 covers 7 bases. The germline V gene encodes CDR1 MNHEY and CDR2 SVGEGT. This CDR3 region has 12 residues. The J segment lost 8 bases and the V segment lost 7 bases, leaving 4 bases of the junction unmatched. The CDR3 protein is CASNQGGEKLFF. The CDR3 DNA reads TGTGCCAGCAATCAAGGGGGCGAAAAACTGTTTTTT.

This clonotype has more than one count but fewer than ten. The chain links TRBV20-1 to TRBJ2-2; 12 nucleotides agree with TRBD2. Germline V lookup: CDR1 DFQATT, CDR2 SNEGSKA (reference sequence). The V segment lost 2 bases and the J segment 3 bases; nucleotides outside the gene matches: 4. The CDR3 is 16 residues long. CDR3 loop: CSARLAGGRYTGELFF. CDR3 DNA: TGCAGTGCTAGACTAGCGGGGGGGCGGTACACCGGGGAGCTGTTTTTT.

This clonotype was counted a few times. The DNA for the CDR3 is TGTGCCAGCAGTTTAACCCGGACAGAACTACAGTTCTTC. Protein: CASSLTRTELQFF. The chain employs TRBV12-3 or TRBV12-4 and TRBJ2-1, with a possible D match to TRBD1 (6 bases). Trimming took off 2 bases at V and 13 bases at J, with 15 bases between the two ends. The CDR3 consists of 13 residues.

Only a few counts were recorded for this clonotype. The genes are TRBV5-4 and TRBJ2-5, with 8 nucleotides matching TRBD2. CDR1 is SGHNT and CDR2 is YYREEE in the germline V gene (reference sequence). The length of the CDR3 is 15 residues. V was pared by 4 bases and J by 8 bases, with 13 bases of the junction left unmatched. The chain's CDR3 is CASSPAGAGGRTQYF. The CDR3 region has the DNA TGTGCCAGCAGCCCTGCGGGGGCGGGGGGACGAACCCAGTACTTC.

This clonotype was counted only a few times. The chain links TRBV7-9 to TRBJ1-1; possibly TRBD1 for D (5 bases). The CDR3 spans 14 residues. V shed 5 bases and J shed 11 bases, with 21 bases lying between them. Germline V gives CDR1 SEHNR, CDR2 FQNEAQ (reference sequence). CDR3 sequence reads: CASSPRDGTLNAFF. The DNA for the CDR3 is TGTGCCAGCAGCCCCCGGGACGGAACACTGAATGCTTTCTTT. The variable domain in full, with the rest retrieved from reference TRBV7-9 and TRBJ1-1, is DTGVSQNPRHKITKRGQNVTFRCDPISEHNRLYWYRQTLGQGPEFLTYFQNEAQLEKSRLLSDRFSAERPKGSFSTLEIQRTEQGDSAMYLCASSPRDGTLNAFFGQGTRLTVV.

The chain uses TRBV29-1 and TRBJ2-5, with a tentative D call TRBD2 (6 bases). Trimming stripped 6 bases from V and 5 bases from J, with 13 bases between. CDR1 is SQVTM and CDR2 is ANQGSEA in the germline V gene. The CDR3 is made up of 12 amino acids. The CDR3 nucleotides are TGCAGCGTACGCGCTGGGGGGGAGACCCAGTACTTC. It encodes CSVRAGGETQYF.

In this sample, this clonotype turned up many times. DNA for the CDR3: TGCAGTGTCGGGCCCACAGATACGCAGTATTTT. It encodes CSVGPTDTQYF. This chain links TRBV20-1 with TRBJ2-3; D not resolved. CDR3 size: 11 residues. Germline lookup yields CDR1 DFQATT and CDR2 SNEGSKA (reference sequence). V gave up 7 bases and J gave up 2 bases, with 7 bases separating them.